Described below is a single T cell receptor (beta chain) sequence and its context. The specificity of this receptor is unknown. The input lacks base qualities; no much larger clone sits a single base away. The collaborating institutions used their own protocols to collect whole blood in K2EDTA tubes. For TCRbeta analysis, collaborators shipped samples in one of three forms: frozen whole blood, isolated PBMCs, or DNA extracted from either of those sample types. This sample is drawn from a study of blood T cell repertoires in COVID-19 (dated by TCRdb to 2020 to 2021). Regarding the complete study: The collaborator samples originated in the United States, Italy and Spain and spanned the acute and convalescent phases of COVID-19. Sample metadata almost always included a de-identified subject ID, COVID-19 status, age in years and sex. The material from the prospective study consisted of cDNA or gDNA derived from T cells, B-cell-depleted T cells, or PBMCs. Subjects who had been exposed to COVID-19, were actively infected with it, or had recovered from it provided the deeply sampled blood TCRbeta repertoires that made up the dataset. Where available, HLA class I and class II types were obtained from metadata supplied by the sample provider rather than from assay-based typing. The repertoires were made available in a free public database intended to serve as a resource for research on the immune response to SARS-CoV-2. The samples were drawn from the first 160 participants of the ongoing ImmuneRACE study and from 1,254 subjects provided by 6 global collaborators. Study-wide conclusions, independent of this receptor: The quantity of clinical and demographic metadata differed by source and by participant and was supplied without curation.

The immunoSEQ Assay, a bias-controlled multiplex PCR, was used to amplify TCRbeta CDR3 regions from genomic DNA. Concerning the study's data processing: The number of nucleated cells in each sample was estimated by amplification of reference gene primers within the assay. To quantify the absolute abundance of each unique TCRbeta CDR3 rearrangement, sequence reads were collapsed and filtered. For each sample, productive Simpson clonality was calculated by taking the square root of Simpson's diversity index across productive rearrangements. TCRdb re-hosts the immuneACCESS table, in-frame sequences only. Its copies lack some clones; in the studies checked, an unresolved V gene accounts for under half of them, and the cause for the rest is not known. That table supplies the V and J calls and clone size; D and trimming were determined from the DNA. This sample holds 90,000 to 100,000 clones; approximately 87% were observed only once. The ten largest clones capture 15% of the sample.

CDR3 length: 14 amino acids, cysteine to phenylalanine. Only the CDR3 portion is preserved as DNA: 42 bases, with reading frame beginning at the first base. Taken from the germline V gene, the CDR1 and CDR2 loops are MDHEN and SYDVKM. Germline trimming amounts to 4 bases on V and 4 bases on J, with 4 as the count of junction bases outside the gene matches. The rearranged chain carries TRBV28 and TRBJ1-5, with 7 middle bases fitting TRBD1. The material sequenced was peripheral blood. This TCR derives from a human donor in a cohort sampled during active COVID-19. The DNA sequence is as follows: TGTGCCAGCAGTTGGACAGGTTTTAATCAGCCCCAGCATTTT. Its translation is CASSWTGFNQPQHF.